This T cell receptor beta chain was identified in a study of post-analysis software for immune sequencing data. For the study at large: The disease courses spanned relapsing-remitting, secondary progressive and progressive-relapsing forms of multiple sclerosis.

Unique molecular identifiers tagged the TCR beta cDNA libraries. When roughly 0.85 to 11 million T cells were used, they gave hundreds of thousands of cDNA molecules. TCRdb used MiXCR to reprocess the PCR reads, holding one entry per CDR3 protein. The data hold approximately 260,000 distinct CDR3 sequences, with 36% observed a single time. General study results and limits: Those samples that were prepared in the same batch co-clustered strongly by F measure. Patients used about 5 TRBV segments, including TRBV5-6, TRBV5-1 and TRBV20-1, more often than controls. Significantly lower normalized Chao1 diversity was seen in multiple sclerosis patients than in controls.

This clonotype was observed a few times. The antigen remains undetermined. V dropped 5 bases and J dropped 7; count of bases not matched to a gene: 11. This CDR3 is built from 18 residues. Germline V gene lookup returns CDR1 MDHEN and CDR2 SYDVKM. This clonotype was obtained from a girl aged 5 to 17 with multiple sclerosis. The V gene is TRBV28, the J gene TRBJ2-1; TRBD2 matches 16 bases. The source material was blood. CDR3 DNA sequence: TGTGCCAGCAGTCTTATCGCCGGGGGACTAGCGGGAGGGAATGAGCAGTTCTTC. This encodes CASSLIAGGLAGGNEQFF.